This T cell receptor beta chain derives from a study of shared clonotypes between healthy human individuals. As for the study in general: Each donor had three CD4 naive, three CD4 memory, two CD8 naive and one CD8 memory plate.

This CDR3 contains 15 residues. Germline V gene data show CDR1 as SGHNT and CDR2 as YENEEA. Trimming cost V 5 bases and J 2 bases; bases outside gene matches: 7. Sequencing was performed with immunoSEQ multiplex PCR; in TCRdb, only in-frame clones are kept and a portion is missing. The repertoire has around 2.5 million clones, approximately 93% of them found once; the top ten carry more than 0.35%. Material for sequencing was naive CD4+ T cells from PBMCs. Subset noted: CD45RA+ positively selected. The origin of this receptor is a man younger than 35 in good health. Some clones in this sample may be carry-over from other donors' samples. V gene TRBV11-3 combines with J gene TRBJ2-3; 7 bases agree with TRBD2. The CDR3 bases are TGTGCCAGCAGCCCCTCTGCGGGAGTCACAGATACGCAGTATTTT. Translation gives CASSPSAGVTDTQYF.